This TCR beta chain derives from a study of T cells after yellow fever vaccination. General observations from the study: FACS-sorted repertoires could contain abundant clonotypes contaminating from the bulk population. The booster response re-showed most primary clones: 96% CD4, approximately 90% CD8.

TCRdb reprocessed the 5' RACE reads via MiXCR and lists one record per CDR3 protein. The sample contains a few hundred thousand distinct CDR3 sequences, approximately 8% of which appear only once. This CDR3 contains 13 residues. V was clipped by 7 bases and J by 4 bases, with 13 bases between them. Germline CDR1 and CDR2: SGHRS and YFSETQ. The sample holds many counts of this clonotype. Its antigen is undetermined. The rearrangement joins TRBV5-1 to TRBJ2-3; tentatively, D is TRBD1 or TRBD2 (5 bases each). The sequence was collected from a man aged 18 to 30 who received the YFV17D yellow fever vaccine. The material was PBMCs, obtained approximately 47 days after the first yellow fever vaccination. The CDR3 loop is CASPPRGPDTQYF. CDR3 nucleotides: TGCGCCAGCCCCCCCCGGGGCCCAGATACGCAGTATTTT.